Listed below are T cell receptor beta chains from one sample, sequenced in a study of cytomegalovirus exposure and HLA in healthy donors. Method: immunoSEQ multiplex PCR; TCRdb's copy keeps in-frame clones and lacks some. The sample contains approximately 300,000 clones, roughly 89% of which appear only once. The sequenced sample consisted of PBMCs. The receptor set was obtained from a woman under 30 in good health and CMV-seronegative. The CDR3 runs from the conserved cysteine through the conserved F or W. The order of the fields is D gene, V gene, clone size, J gene, CDR3 length, CDR3 protein, CDR3 DNA. D genes are given only for firm matches. A clone size is listed for some rows: how often the clone was seen (once, few, many), or a class if it is expanded.

D: TRBD2
V: TRBV9
size: .
J: TRBJ2-5
length: 16
CDR3: CASSVSPSGIQETQYF
DNA: TGTGCCAGCAGCGTGAGCCCTAGCGGCATCCAAGAGACCCAGTACTTC

D: .
V: TRBV11-3
size: .
J: TRBJ2-2
length: 12
CDR3: CASSPVTGELFF
DNA: TGTGCCAGCAGCCCCGTTACCGGGGAGCTGTTTTTT

D: TRBD1
V: TRBV28
size: once
J: TRBJ2-6
length: 18
CDR3: CASSLSSGGDSGANVLTF
DNA: TGTGCCAGCAGTTTATCGTCAGGGGGCGACTCTGGGGCCAACGTCCTGACTTTC

D: .
V: TRBV30
size: .
J: TRBJ1-2
length: 13
CDR3: CAWSERTGFGYTF
DNA: TGTGCCTGGAGTGAAAGGACTGGGTTTGGCTACACCTTC

D: TRBD2
V: TRBV6-5
size: .
J: TRBJ2-4
length: 13
CDR3: CASTNSGLDIQYF
DNA: TGTGCCAGCACGAATAGCGGGTTGGACATTCAGTACTTC

D: TRBD2
V: TRBV27
size: .
J: TRBJ2-3
length: 15
CDR3: CASSLKGGRTDTQYF
DNA: TGTGCCAGCAGTTTAAAAGGCGGGAGAACAGATACGCAGTATTTT

D: .
V: TRBV6-1
size: .
J: TRBJ1-5
length: 15
CDR3: CASSELVAGNQPQHF
DNA: TGTGCCAGCAGTGAATTAGTCGCGGGCAATCAGCCCCAGCATTTT

D: .
V: TRBV21-1
size: .
J: TRBJ2-7
length: 14
CDR3: CASTPSGRAHEQYF
DNA: TGTGCCAGCACCCCAAGCGGGAGGGCCCACGAGCAGTACTTC

D: .
V: TRBV6-1
size: .
J: TRBJ1-5
length: 12
CDR3: CASGGNNQPQHF
DNA: TGTGCCAGCGGGGGCAACAATCAGCCCCAGCATTTT

D: .
V: TRBV27
size: .
J: TRBJ2-7
length: 12
CDR3: CASSRPSGEQYF
DNA: TGTGCCAGCAGTAGACCGTCAGGCGAGCAGTACTTC

D: TRBD1
V: TRBV6-5
size: .
J: TRBJ1-2
length: 14
CDR3: CASSHGQGGYGYTF
DNA: TGTGCCAGCAGTCATGGACAGGGGGGCTATGGCTACACCTTC

D: .
V: TRBV5-4
size: .
J: TRBJ2-5
length: 14
CDR3: CASSLDFPAGAQYF
DNA: TGTGCCAGCAGCTTGGATTTCCCGGCAGGGGCCCAGTACTTC

D: .
V: TRBV6-5
size: .
J: TRBJ2-5
length: 13
CDR3: CASSPGYQETQYF
DNA: TGTGCCAGCAGTCCGGGATACCAAGAGACCCAGTACTTC

D: TRBD1
V: TRBV6-6
size: .
J: TRBJ2-7
length: 14
CDR3: CASSTGDRSYEQYF
DNA: TGTGCCAGCAGTACGGGGGACAGGTCCTACGAGCAGTACTTC

D: .
V: TRBV18
size: .
J: TRBJ2-7
length: 19
CDR3: CASSPSGSLTLGAAYEQYF
DNA: TGTGCCAGCTCACCAAGTGGCAGCCTGACATTAGGGGCGGCCTACGAGCAGTACTTC

D: TRBD2
V: TRBV5-6
size: .
J: TRBJ2-1
length: 15
CDR3: CASSHSGRAYNEQFF
DNA: TGTGCCAGCAGCCATAGCGGGAGGGCCTACAATGAGCAGTTCTTC

D: TRBD1
V: TRBV5-4
size: .
J: TRBJ2-3
length: 16
CDR3: CASRKITGASTDTQYF
DNA: TGTGCCAGCAGGAAAATTACAGGGGCTAGCACAGATACGCAGTATTTT

D: .
V: TRBV15
size: .
J: TRBJ2-7
length: 14
CDR3: CATSRDLADYEQYF
DNA: TGTGCCACCAGCAGAGATTTGGCAGACTACGAGCAGTACTTC

D: TRBD2
V: TRBV5-1
size: .
J: TRBJ2-1
length: 16
CDR3: CASRREDISSYNEQFF
DNA: TGCGCCAGCAGACGGGAGGACATTTCCTCCTACAATGAGCAGTTCTTC

D: .
V: TRBV27
size: .
J: TRBJ2-3
length: 13
CDR3: CASTPQGTDTQYF
DNA: TGTGCCAGCACTCCCCAGGGTACCGATACGCAGTATTTT

D: .
V: TRBV11-2
size: once
J: TRBJ1-5
length: 14
CDR3: CASSLDGIGQPQHF
DNA: TGTGCCAGCAGCTTAGACGGGATCGGACAGCCCCAGCATTTT

D: TRBD2
V: TRBV19
size: .
J: TRBJ2-1
length: 16
CDR3: CARRGLAGGCKNEQFF
DNA: TGTGCCAGGAGAGGACTAGCGGGAGGTTGTAAGAATGAGCAGTTCTTC